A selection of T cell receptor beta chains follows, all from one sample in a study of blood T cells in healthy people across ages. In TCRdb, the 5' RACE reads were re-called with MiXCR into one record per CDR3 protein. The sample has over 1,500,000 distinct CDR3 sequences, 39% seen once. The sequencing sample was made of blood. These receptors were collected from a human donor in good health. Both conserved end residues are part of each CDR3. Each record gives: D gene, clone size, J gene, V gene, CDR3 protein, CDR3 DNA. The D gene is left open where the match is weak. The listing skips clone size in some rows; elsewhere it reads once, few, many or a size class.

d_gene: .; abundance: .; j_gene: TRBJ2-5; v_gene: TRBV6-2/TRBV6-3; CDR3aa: CASSPLGRGEETQYF; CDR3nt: TGTGCCAGCAGCCCATTAGGCCGGGGAGAAGAGACCCAGTACTTC
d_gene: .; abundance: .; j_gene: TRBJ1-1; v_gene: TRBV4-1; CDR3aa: CASSQDSQTYTEAFF; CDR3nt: TGCGCCAGCAGCCAAGATAGTCAGACCTACACTGAAGCTTTCTTT
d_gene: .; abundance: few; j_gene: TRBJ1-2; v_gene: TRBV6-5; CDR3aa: CASSYSGTSYTF; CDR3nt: TGTGCCAGCAGTTACTCGGGGACAAGCTACACCTTC
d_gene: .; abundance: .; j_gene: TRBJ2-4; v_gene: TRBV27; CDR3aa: CASSPREGEAKNIQYF; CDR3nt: TGTGCCAGCAGTCCTAGGGAGGGGGAGGCCAAAAACATTCAGTACTTC
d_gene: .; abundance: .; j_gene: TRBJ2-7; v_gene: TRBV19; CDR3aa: CASSPSVRAYEQYF; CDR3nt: TGTGCCAGTAGCCCCAGTGTCAGGGCCTACGAGCAGTACTTC
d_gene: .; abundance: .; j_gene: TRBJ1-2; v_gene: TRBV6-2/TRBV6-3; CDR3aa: CASSYQYYGYTF; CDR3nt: TGTGCCAGCAGTTACCAGTACTATGGCTACACCTTC
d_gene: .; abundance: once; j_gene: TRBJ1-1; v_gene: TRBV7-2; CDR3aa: CASSSIGQGEAFF; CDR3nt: TGTGCCAGCAGCTCAATCGGTCAGGGTGAGGCTTTCTTT
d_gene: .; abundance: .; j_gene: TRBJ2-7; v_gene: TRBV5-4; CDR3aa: CASSRLGQSYEQYF; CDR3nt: TGTGCCAGCAGCCGACTCGGACAGAGCTACGAGCAGTACTTC
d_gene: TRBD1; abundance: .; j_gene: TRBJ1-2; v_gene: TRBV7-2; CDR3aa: CASSLNRGITNYGYTF; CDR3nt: TGTGCCAGCAGCTTAAACAGGGGAATCACTAACTATGGCTACACCTTC
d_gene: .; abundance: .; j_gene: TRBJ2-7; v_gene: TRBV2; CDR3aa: CASSEGAVTYEQYF; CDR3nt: TGTGCCAGCAGTGAGGGGGCAGTGACCTACGAGCAGTACTTC
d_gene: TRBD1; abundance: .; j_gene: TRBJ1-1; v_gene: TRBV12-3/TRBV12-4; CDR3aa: CASSFGDRGHTEAFF; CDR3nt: TGTGCCAGCAGTTTTGGCGACAGGGGGCACACTGAAGCTTTCTTT
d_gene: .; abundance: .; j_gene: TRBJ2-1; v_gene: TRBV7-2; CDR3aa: CASSLRSGSSYNEQFF; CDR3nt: TGTGCCAGCAGCTTAAGATCAGGGAGCTCCTACAATGAGCAGTTCTTC
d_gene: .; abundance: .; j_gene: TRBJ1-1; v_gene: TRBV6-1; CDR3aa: CASSRDSWDLMNTEAFF; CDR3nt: TGTGCCAGCAGCCGCGATTCATGGGACTTAATGAACACTGAAGCTTTCTTT
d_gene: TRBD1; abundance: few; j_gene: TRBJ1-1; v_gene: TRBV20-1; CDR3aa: CSAPGPGGTEAFF; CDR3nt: TGCAGTGCACCCGGGCCAGGGGGTACTGAAGCTTTCTTT
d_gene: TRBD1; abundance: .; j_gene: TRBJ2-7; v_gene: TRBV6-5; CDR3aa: CASRPPGQGDEQYF; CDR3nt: TGTGCCAGCAGACCTCCGGGACAGGGAGACGAGCAGTACTTC
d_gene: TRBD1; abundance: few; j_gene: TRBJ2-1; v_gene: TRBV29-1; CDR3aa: CSVEGPLGQSYNEQFF; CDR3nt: TGCAGCGTTGAAGGTCCCCTGGGACAGTCCTACAATGAGCAGTTCTTC
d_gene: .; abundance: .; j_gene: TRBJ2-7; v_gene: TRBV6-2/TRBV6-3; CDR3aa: CASSLEGDFVEQYF; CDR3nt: TGTGCCAGCAGTTTAGAGGGGGATTTCGTCGAGCAGTACTTC
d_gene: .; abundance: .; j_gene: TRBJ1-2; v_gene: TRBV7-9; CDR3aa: CASSLQPGSYGYTF; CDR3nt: TGTGCCAGCAGCTTACAACCTGGGAGCTATGGCTACACCTTC
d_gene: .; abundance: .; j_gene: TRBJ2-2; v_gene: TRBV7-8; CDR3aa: CASSSTAGRGTGELFF; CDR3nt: TGTGCCAGCAGCTCCACGGCGGGACGGGGAACCGGGGAGCTGTTTTTT
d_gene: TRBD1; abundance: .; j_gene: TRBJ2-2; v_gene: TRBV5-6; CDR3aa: CASSIPGQGYTGELFF; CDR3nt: TGTGCCAGCAGTATCCCGGGACAGGGGTACACCGGGGAGCTGTTTTTT
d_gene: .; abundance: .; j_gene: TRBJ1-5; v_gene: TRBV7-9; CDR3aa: CASSNNIDQPQHF; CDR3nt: TGTGCCAGCAGCAACAACATCGATCAGCCCCAGCATTTT
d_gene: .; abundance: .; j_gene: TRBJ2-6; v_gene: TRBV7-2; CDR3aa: CASSLEAYRGANVLTF; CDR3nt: TGTGCCAGCAGCTTAGAAGCGTATAGAGGGGCCAACGTCCTGACTTTC
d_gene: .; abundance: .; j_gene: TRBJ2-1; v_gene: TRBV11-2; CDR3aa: CVSSLVGAPSSYNEQFF; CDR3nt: TGTGTCAGCAGCTTAGTCGGGGCCCCAAGCTCCTACAATGAGCAGTTCTTC
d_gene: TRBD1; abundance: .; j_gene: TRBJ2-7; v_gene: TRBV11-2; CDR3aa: CASSAVQTGQVNEQYF; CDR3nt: TGTGCCAGCAGCGCCGTCCAGACGGGACAGGTTAACGAGCAGTACTTC
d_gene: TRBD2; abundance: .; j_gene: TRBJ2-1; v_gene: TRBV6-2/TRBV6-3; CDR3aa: CASSYARLAGVYNEQFF; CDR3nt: TGTGCCAGCAGTTACGCCCGACTAGCGGGGGTCTACAATGAGCAGTTCTTC
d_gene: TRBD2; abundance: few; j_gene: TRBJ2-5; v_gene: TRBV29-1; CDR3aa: CSVTSGGSGGWQETQYF; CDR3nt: TGCAGCGTGACTAGCGGGGGATCGGGTGGATGGCAAGAGACCCAGTACTTC
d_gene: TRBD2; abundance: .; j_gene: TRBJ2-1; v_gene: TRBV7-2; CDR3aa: CASSSVRGVGNEQFF; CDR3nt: TGTGCCAGCAGCTCGGTGCGGGGGGTAGGGAATGAGCAGTTCTTC
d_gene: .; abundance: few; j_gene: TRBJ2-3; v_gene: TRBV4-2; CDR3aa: CASSQAGLITDTQYF; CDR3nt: TGTGCCAGCAGCCAGGCCGGGCTAATAACGGATACGCAGTATTTT
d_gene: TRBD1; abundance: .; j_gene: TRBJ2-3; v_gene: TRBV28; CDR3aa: CASSFRRQGPDTQYF; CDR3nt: TGTGCCAGCAGTTTCCGCCGACAGGGCCCCGATACGCAGTATTTT
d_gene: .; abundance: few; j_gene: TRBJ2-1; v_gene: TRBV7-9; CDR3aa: CASIKGEANEQFF; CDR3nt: TGTGCCAGCATTAAGGGGGAGGCAAATGAGCAGTTCTTC
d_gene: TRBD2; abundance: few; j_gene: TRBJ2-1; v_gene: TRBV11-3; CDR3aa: CASGIAGGLYNEQFF; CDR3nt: TGTGCCAGCGGAATAGCGGGGGGGCTTTATAATGAGCAGTTCTTC
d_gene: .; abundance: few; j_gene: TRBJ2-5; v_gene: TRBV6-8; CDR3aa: CARRTLRTQETQYF; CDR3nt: TGTGCCCGCCGAACGTTGAGGACACAAGAGACCCAGTACTTC
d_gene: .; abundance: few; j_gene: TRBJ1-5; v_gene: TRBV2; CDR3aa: CASSVPEGQPQHF; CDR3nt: TGTGCCAGCAGTGTCCCTGAGGGGCAGCCCCAGCATTTT
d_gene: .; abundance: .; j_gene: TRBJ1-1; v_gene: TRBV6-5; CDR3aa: CASSYSLLEGLGEAFF; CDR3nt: TGTGCCAGCAGTTACTCTTTGCTTGAGGGGCTAGGGGAAGCTTTCTTT
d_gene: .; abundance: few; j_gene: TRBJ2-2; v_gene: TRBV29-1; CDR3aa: CSAMGGPNTGELFF; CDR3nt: TGCAGCGCCATGGGGGGTCCGAACACCGGGGAGCTGTTTTTT
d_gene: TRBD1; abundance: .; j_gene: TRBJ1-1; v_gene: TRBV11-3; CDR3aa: CASTSGQANTEAFF; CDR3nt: TGTGCCAGCACTTCGGGACAGGCGAACACTGAAGCTTTCTTT
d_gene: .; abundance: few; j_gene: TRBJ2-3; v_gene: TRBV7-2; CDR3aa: CASSFTRLDTQYF; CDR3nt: TGTGCCAGCAGCTTTACCCGGTTAGATACGCAGTATTTT